This T cell receptor (beta chain) was recorded in a study of identical twins. Study results and limitations: The conclusions drew on cross-sectional statistical analysis instead of tracking the same donors.

Remarks on this clonotype: Its target is not known.

The CDR3 is 14 amino acids. V shed 11 bases and J 6 bases; nucleotides not matched to a gene: 12. Germline V lookup: CDR1 SGHTA, CDR2 FQGNSA. MiXCR, run by TCRdb on the 5' RACE reads, gives a single entry per CDR3 protein. The sample lists 250,000 to 300,000 distinct CDR3 sequences, roughly 9.7% occurring once. The sample was also reused in another study, on yellow fever vaccine responses in identical twins.

The clonotype originates from a woman aged 18-29 years in good health. The chain recombines TRBV7-2 with TRBJ2-2; 7 bases fit TRBD1. The sequenced sample consisted of CD8+ T cells sorted from blood. The CDR3 protein is CAGRGPEWAGELFF. The CDR3 DNA is TGTGCCGGTAGGGGGCCGGAGTGGGCCGGGGAGCTGTTTTTT.